This entry lists 7 T cell receptor beta chains sequenced from one sample in a study of cytomegalovirus exposure and HLA in healthy donors. In the PCR, 60 Vbeta and 13 Jbeta primers were used. Measured with immunoSEQ multiplex PCR; TCRdb has only the in-frame clones, and not every one. In the table there are over 60,000 clones, about 76% of which are singletons. Specimen: PBMCs. Source of these receptors: a man aged 18 to 29 in good health and CMV-seronegative.

The chain carries TRBV7-2 and TRBJ1-5; D is undetermined. V lost 4 bases and J lost 11, with 9 bases in between. This CDR3 has 11 amino acids. The germline V gene encodes CDR1 SGHTA and CDR2 FQGNSA. This CDR3 is CASSSGTAQHF. CDR3 in DNA: TGTGCCAGCAGCTCAGGCACGGCCCAGCATTTT.

This clone was seen only a few times. This chain links TRBV5-8 with TRBJ2-7, with 9 bases aligning to TRBD1. CDR3 length equals 15 residues. Germline V CDR1 and CDR2: SGHTS, YDEGEE. With V trimmed by 1 base and J by 5 bases, 7 bases remained unmatched. This chain's CDR3 is CASSLRLGQGHEQYF. In DNA form, the CDR3 reads TGTGCCAGCAGCTTGCGCCTGGGACAGGGCCACGAGCAGTACTTC.

This clone was picked up a small number of times. The chain links TRBV10-3 to TRBJ1-3; TRBD1 might be the D (6 bases). Germline V gene lookup returns CDR1 ENHRY and CDR2 SYGVKD. The CDR3 consists of 15 residues. With 10 bases removed from V and 2 bases from J, the gap between germline ends came to 18 bases. The CDR3 loop is CATGAGVSAGNTIYF. As DNA, the CDR3 is TGTGCCACCGGTGCAGGGGTCAGCGCTGGAAACACCATATATTTT.

CDR3 protein: CASSLSSRSNYGYTF. In nucleotides, the CDR3 is TGTGCCAGCAGCTTATCTTCCAGGTCTAACTATGGCTACACCTTC. The chain carries TRBV7-9 and TRBJ1-2, with unresolved D. V dropped 2 bases and J dropped 0 bases, with 10 bases sitting between them. CDR1 and CDR2 (germline): SEHNR, FQNEAQ (reference sequence). The CDR3 is 15 amino acids.

The chain recombines TRBV9 with TRBJ2-5; D is unresolved. The germline V gene encodes CDR1 SGDLS and CDR2 YYNGEE. V was cut by 5 bases and J by 2 bases, with 19 bases left in between. This CDR3 comprises 16 residues. In nucleotides, the CDR3 is TGTGCCAGCAGTTTTGGCCTTACAGAAGATCAAGAGACCCAGTACTTC. Its translation is CASSFGLTEDQETQYF.

J is TRBJ2-4 and V is TRBV7-8; the D gene is possibly TRBD2 (5 bases). The CDR3 has 15 residues. Germline lookup yields CDR1 SGHVS and CDR2 FQNEAQ. Trimming cost V 2 bases and J 4 bases, with 12 bases left between them. CDR3 region: CASSLRFGEKNIQYF. CDR3 DNA sequence: TGTGCCAGCAGCTTAAGGTTCGGGGAGAAAAACATTCAGTACTTC.

This clone has more than one count but fewer than ten. The chain couples TRBV10-2 to TRBJ1-1; 8 bases are a match to TRBD1. V shed 6 bases, J shed 0 bases, and the junction held 3 bases outside the gene matches. The CDR3 totals 14 residues. CDR1 is WSHSY and CDR2 is SAAADI in the germline V gene. This CDR3 reads CASSPRGLNTEAFF. CDR3 DNA: TGCGCCAGCAGCCCCAGGGGGCTGAACACTGAAGCTTTCTTT.